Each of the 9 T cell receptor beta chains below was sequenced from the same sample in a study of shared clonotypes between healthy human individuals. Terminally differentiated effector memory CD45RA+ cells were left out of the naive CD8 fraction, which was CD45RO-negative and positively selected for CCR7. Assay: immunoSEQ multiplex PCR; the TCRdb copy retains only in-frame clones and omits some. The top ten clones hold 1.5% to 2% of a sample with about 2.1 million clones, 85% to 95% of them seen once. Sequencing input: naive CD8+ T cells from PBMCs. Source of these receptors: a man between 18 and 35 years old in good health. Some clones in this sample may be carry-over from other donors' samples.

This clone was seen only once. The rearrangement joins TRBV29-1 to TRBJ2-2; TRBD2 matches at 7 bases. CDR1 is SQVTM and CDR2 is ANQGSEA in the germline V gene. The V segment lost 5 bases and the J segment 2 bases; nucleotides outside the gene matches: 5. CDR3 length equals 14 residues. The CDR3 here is CSVSGTTNTGELFF. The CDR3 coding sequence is TGCAGCGTTTCCGGGACTACCAACACCGGGGAGCTGTTTTTT.

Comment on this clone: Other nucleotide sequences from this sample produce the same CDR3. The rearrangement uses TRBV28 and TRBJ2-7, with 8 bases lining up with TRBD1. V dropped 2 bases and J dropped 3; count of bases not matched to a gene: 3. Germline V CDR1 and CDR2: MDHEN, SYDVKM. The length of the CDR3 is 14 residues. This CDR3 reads CASSLRDRFYEQYF. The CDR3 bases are TGTGCCAGCAGTTTACGGGACAGGTTCTACGAGCAGTACTTC.

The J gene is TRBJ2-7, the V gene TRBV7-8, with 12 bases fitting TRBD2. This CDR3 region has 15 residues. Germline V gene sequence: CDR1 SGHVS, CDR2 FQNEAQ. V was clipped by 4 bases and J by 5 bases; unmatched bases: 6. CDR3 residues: CASSSTSGRIHEQYF. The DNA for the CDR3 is TGTGCCAGCAGCTCGACTAGCGGGAGAATCCACGAGCAGTACTTC.

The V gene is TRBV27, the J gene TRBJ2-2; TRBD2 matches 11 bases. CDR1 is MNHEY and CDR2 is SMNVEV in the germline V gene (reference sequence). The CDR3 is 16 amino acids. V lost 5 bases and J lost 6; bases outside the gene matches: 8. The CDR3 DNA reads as TGTGCCAGCAGTCCCTGGACTAGCGGGTTCTCCGGGGAGCTGTTTTTT. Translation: CASSPWTSGFSGELFF.

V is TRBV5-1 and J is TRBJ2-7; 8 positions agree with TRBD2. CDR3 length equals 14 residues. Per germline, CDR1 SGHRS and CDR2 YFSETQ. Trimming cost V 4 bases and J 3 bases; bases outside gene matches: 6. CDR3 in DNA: TGCGCCAGCAGCCCGGGACTAGACTTCTACGAGCAGTACTTC. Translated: CASSPGLDFYEQYF. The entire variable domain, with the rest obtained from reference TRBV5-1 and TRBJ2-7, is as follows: KAGVTQTPRYLIKTRGQQVTLSCSPISGHRSVSWYQQTPGQGLQFLFEYFSETQRNKGNFPGRFSGRQFSNSRSEMNVSTLELGDSALYLCASSPGLDFYEQYFGPGTRLTVT.

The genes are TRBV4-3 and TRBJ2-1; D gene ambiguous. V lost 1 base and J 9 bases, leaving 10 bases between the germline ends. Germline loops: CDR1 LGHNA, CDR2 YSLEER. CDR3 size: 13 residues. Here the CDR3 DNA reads TGCGCCAGCAGCCAAGGCCTCTTCGGTGAGCAGTTCTTC. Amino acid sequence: CASSQGLFGEQFF.

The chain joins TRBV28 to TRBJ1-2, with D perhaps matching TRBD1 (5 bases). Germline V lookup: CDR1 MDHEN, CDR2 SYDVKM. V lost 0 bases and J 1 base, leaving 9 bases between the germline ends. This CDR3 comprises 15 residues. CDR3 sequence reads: CASSLWGDLNYGYTF. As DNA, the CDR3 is TGTGCCAGCAGTTTATGGGGGGACCTTAACTATGGCTACACCTTC.

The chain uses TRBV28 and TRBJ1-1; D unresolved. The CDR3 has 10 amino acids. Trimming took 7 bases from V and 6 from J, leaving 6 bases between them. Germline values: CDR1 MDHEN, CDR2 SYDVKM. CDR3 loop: CASTPSEAFF. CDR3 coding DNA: TGTGCCAGCACCCCCTCTGAAGCTTTCTTT.

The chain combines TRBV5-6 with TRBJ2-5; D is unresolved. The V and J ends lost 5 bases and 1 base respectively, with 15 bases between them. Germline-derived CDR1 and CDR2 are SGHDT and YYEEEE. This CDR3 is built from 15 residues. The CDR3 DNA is TGTGCCAGCAGACCCTGGCTGGCGGTCCAAGAGACCCAGTACTTC. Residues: CASRPWLAVQETQYF.